The 13 T cell receptor beta chains presented below share a single source sample, sequenced in a study of metastatic and nonmetastatic thyroid tumors. Patients were all untreated before their thyroid surgery. TCRdb ran MiXCR on the PCR reads. In the table there are approximately 17,000 clones, approximately 28% of which are singletons. The sequenced material came from tumor tissue. The receptor set was obtained from a female donor with papillary thyroid cancer or a benign thyroid nodule (not recorded which). Some clones in this sample may be carry-over from other donors' samples.

In its sample, this clone is medium-sized. V is TRBV4-2 and J is TRBJ2-2; D tentatively fits TRBD1 or TRBD2 (7 bases each). The germline CDR1 and CDR2 sequences are LGHNA and YNFKEQ. CDR3 size: 17 residues. Trimming pared 2 bases from V and 4 bases from J, leaving 17 bases between. DNA of the CDR3: TGTGCCAGCAGCCAACAGGGTCAGGGGGAGGGCACCGGGGAGCTGTTTTTT. Its protein product is CASSQQGQGEGTGELFF.

This clone is labeled as medium-sized. The V and J genes are TRBV15 and TRBJ2-7, with 7 bases that match TRBD1. V lost 4 bases to trimming and J lost 5 bases; unmatched junction nucleotides: 11. The CDR3 runs to 15 residues. CDR1 is LNHNV and CDR2 is YYDKDF in the germline V gene (reference sequence). The CDR3 DNA reads as TGTGCCACCAGCAACAGACAGGGAAGTTCCAACGAGCAGTACTTC. This gives the protein CATSNRQGSSNEQYF.

This chain connects TRBV2 to TRBJ2-7; TRBD2 might be the D (6 bases). Germline CDR1 SNHLY, CDR2 FYNNEI. V lost 6 bases, J lost 10 bases, and 22 bases lay in between. The CDR3 spans 14 residues. CDR3 region: CASRATIGGFDQYF. The CDR3 DNA is TGTGCCAGCAGGGCGACTATCGGAGGGTTCGATCAGTACTTC. Variable domain in full (rest from reference TRBV2 and TRBJ2-7): EPEVTQTPSHQVTQMGQEVILRCVPISNHLYFYWYRQILGQKVEFLVSFYNNEISEKSEIFDDQFSVERPDGSNFTLKIRSTKLEDSAMYFCASRATIGGFDQYFGPGTRLTVT.

The V and J genes are TRBV20-1 and TRBJ2-5; D possibly corresponds to TRBD2 (5 bases). The closer fit of TRBJ2-1 to the DNA end suggests the J call may be wrong. The CDR3 length is 14 residues. The germline V gene has CDR1 DFQATT and CDR2 SNEGSKA (reference sequence). In nucleotides, the CDR3 is TGCAGTGCCAAGGACTTTAGCTCCTACAATGAGCAGTTCTTC. It specifies CSAKDFSSYNEQFF.

Written as DNA, the CDR3 is TGTGCCACCCAACTTCGTACGGGGCCCTCGGGGTACGAGCAGTACTTC. It translates to CATQLRTGPSGYEQYF. The chain combines TRBV13 with TRBJ2-7, with D possibly being TRBD1 or TRBD2 (5 bases each). Per germline, CDR1 PRHDT and CDR2 FYEKMQ (reference sequence). CDR3 size: 16 residues. V gave up 10 bases and J gave up 4 bases, with 26 bases separating them.

By sample share, this clone is large. This chain uses TRBV6-5 with TRBJ2-5, with 9 nucleotides matching TRBD2. J lost 2 bases, V lost 2 bases, and 6 bases had no gene match. This CDR3 region has 16 residues. The germline gives CDR1 MNHEY, CDR2 SVGAGI. CDR3 DNA: TGTGCCAGCAGTTACCGTGTTCTAGCGGGACAAGAGACCCAGTACTTC. Translated, it gives CASSYRVLAGQETQYF.

Within the sample, this clone is medium-sized. The chain employs TRBV15 and TRBJ1-2; 10 nucleotides line up with TRBD1. The trim removed 4 bases at V and 8 bases at J, leaving 4 bases unmatched. The CDR3 is made up of 13 amino acids. Germline CDR1 LNHNV, CDR2 YYDKDF (reference sequence). The CDR3 loop reads CATSKGQGFGYTF. The DNA for the CDR3 is TGTGCCACCAGCAAGGGACAGGGGTTCGGCTACACCTTC.

The CDR3 region has the DNA TGCAGTGCTAGAGATCCCCCCGGGCATGAGCAGTTCTTC. Protein sequence: CSARDPPGHEQFF. The chain links TRBV20-1 to TRBJ2-1; D gene ambiguous. Germline CDR1 reads DFQATT; CDR2 reads SNEGSKA (reference sequence). The CDR3 is 13 amino acids. V shed 0 bases and J shed 8 bases, with 11 bases lying between them.

By its share, this clone is medium-sized. The CDR3 loop reads CATSRDGLFYEQYF. The DNA of the CDR3 is TGTGCCACCAGCAGAGATGGCCTCTTTTACGAGCAGTACTTC. The chain is built from TRBV15 and TRBJ2-7; D is unresolved. Germline V lookup: CDR1 LNHNV, CDR2 YYDKDF (reference sequence). There are 14 residues in the CDR3. Trimming took off 0 bases at V and 4 bases at J, with 10 bases between the two ends.

Written as DNA, the CDR3 is TGCGCCAGCACCGAGGGGGACAGCTCTGGAAACACCATATATTTT. Encoded protein: CASTEGDSSGNTIYF. V usage is TRBV5-1 and J usage is TRBJ1-3; 7 bases agree with TRBD1. The CDR3 extends over 15 amino acids. Trimming cost V 6 bases and J 0 bases; bases outside gene matches: 6. The germline gives CDR1 SGHRS, CDR2 YFSETQ.

The chain uses TRBV7-9 and TRBJ2-7; 9 nucleotides line up with TRBD1. Germline assignment: CDR1 SEHNR and CDR2 FQNEAQ (reference sequence). The CDR3 consists of 13 residues. The V gene end was trimmed by 1 base and the J gene end by 5 bases; junction bases not matched to a gene: 0. CDR3 amino acids: CASSLGQGDEQYF. Written as DNA, the CDR3 is TGTGCCAGCAGCTTAGGACAGGGGGACGAGCAGTACTTC.

Regarding this clone: One junction end does not reproduce the germline sequence, and a read error may be involved. V usage is TRBV5-8 and J usage is TRBJ2-1, with a tentative D call TRBD2 (6 bases). The V gene's germline CDR1 is SGHTS and CDR2 YDEGEE. The CDR3 sequence is 14 residues long. The CDR3 sequence: CVSGGGSYYNEQFF. In nucleotides, the CDR3 is TGTGTCAGCGGCGGAGGGAGCTACTACAATGAGCAGTTCTTC.

V is TRBV7-8 and J is TRBJ1-1; D is unclear. CDR3 length: 16 amino acids. CDR1 is SGHVS, CDR2 FQNEAQ, per germline. V lost 1 base and J 3 bases, leaving 15 bases between the germline ends. The DNA for the CDR3 is TGTGCCAGCAGCTTAGGTTCGGCCGGCAGAGACACTGAAGCTTTCTTT. Translating gives CASSLGSAGRDTEAFF.